The TCR beta chain described here comes from a study of T cell repertoires in cytomegalovirus infection. Study background: As its CMV epitopes, the study selected recently identified HLA-C-restricted and well-studied HLA-B-restricted targets. CMV infection and matching HLA type were both indicated by public TCR beta signatures.

Of note for this clonotype: Its cognate antigen is unknown.

Germline-derived CDR1 and CDR2 are ENHRY and SYGVKD. The ends were cut back, 2 bases at V and 3 bases at J, with 8 bases in the middle. The length of the CDR3 is 14 residues. Study-wide findings and caveats: Dominating the ex vivo response were TCR beta clonotypes that were CMV-specific and HLA-C-restricted.

TCRdb re-called the reads with MiXCR, one entry per CDR3 protein. The sample includes around 69,000 distinct CDR3 sequences, approximately 22% seen only once; the top ten take roughly two thirds. This clonotype was sampled from a human donor in good health (CMV status not recorded). Some clones in this sample may be carry-over from other donors' samples. The chain links TRBV10-3 to TRBJ1-3, with no clear D. The source material was CD8+ T cells from cultured PBMCs, sampled from culture after CMV antigen stimulation. The CDR3 loop reads CAISEPRGGNTIYF. CDR3 coding DNA: TGTGCCATCAGTGAGCCGAGAGGTGGAAACACCATATATTTT.